This T cell receptor beta chain stems from a study of tumor-infiltrating lymphocytes in primary liver carcinoma. Of note for this clonotype: What it binds is unknown. One end of the junction does not line up with germline, which may come from a read error.

General study findings and limits: Lower overlap was observed for tumor-adjacent and tumor-blood pairs relative to tumor region pairs. Only about 7.5-24% of top clones showed up in all five tumor regions.

Starting from about 0.5 ug of total RNA, TCR beta cDNA was produced with a primer in the constant region. Three-round nested multiplex PCR performed with slightly modified ARM-PCR produced the TCR beta libraries. Using its own MiXCR run on the multiplex PCR reads, TCRdb lists one record per CDR3 protein. The data show about 64,000 distinct CDR3 sequences, with roughly 70% seen just once and about 40% held by the top ten. Starting material for RNA and DNA co-extraction consisted of roughly 19-34 mg of unsorted bulk tissue. There were only treatment-naive patients, all with chronic HBV infection. Without exception, tumor samples held over 85% viable tumor cells. This clonotype originated in a man aged 40-49 years with primary liver carcinoma and hepatitis B virus infection. Sequenced material: liver tumor tissue from sampling region 4. Subset defined: tumor region T4, right-lateral pole.

The CDR3 nucleotides read TGTGCCATCAATGAGTCTAATAGGGGAGGGACAGATACGCAGTACTTT. Translation gives CAINESNRGGTDTQYF. V is TRBV10-3 and J is TRBJ2-3; D assignment may be TRBD1 or TRBD2 (7 bases each). This CDR3 region has 16 residues. Germline V CDR1 and CDR2: ENHRY, SYGVKD.